The 25 T cell receptor beta chains given below trace back to one sample, sequenced in a study of identical twins. Each CDR3 protein is one row after TCRdb ran MiXCR on the 5' RACE reads. The sample consists of 550,000 to 700,000 distinct CDR3 sequences, around 21% of them appearing once. These data also featured in a second study, about T cells expressing NK-cell markers.

The sequencing input was PBMCs. These TCRs come from a woman aged 18-30 years in good health.

The chain links TRBV2 to TRBJ2-5; maybe TRBD1 (5 bases). CDR1 is SNHLY, CDR2 FYNNEI, per germline. The germline V and J ends were trimmed by 4 bases and 5 bases, with 8 bases remaining between them. The CDR3 is 12 residues long. CDR3 coding DNA: TGTGCCAGCAGTGTGGACACCGAGACCCAGTACTTC. Translating it yields CASSVDTETQYF.

This clonotype was seen more than once but under ten times. V usage is TRBV12-3 or TRBV12-4 and J usage is TRBJ2-5; TRBD2 matches at 8 bases. V was clipped by 7 bases and J by 5 bases; unmatched bases: 12. This CDR3 has 15 residues. The CDR3 reads CASTLSGSREETQYF. The CDR3 nucleotides are TGTGCCAGCACATTAAGCGGGAGCCGAGAGGAGACCCAGTACTTC.

This clonotype was detected only a few times. The CDR3 DNA reads TGCAGCGTTGATCGGACTGGTGTATTTGATACGCAGTATTTT. It yields the protein CSVDRTGVFDTQYF. This sequence joins TRBV29-1 and TRBJ2-3; TRBD2 is a possible D gene (5 bases). Germline lookup yields CDR1 SQVTM and CDR2 ANQGSEA. The CDR3 covers 14 residues. V gave up 3 bases and J gave up 6 bases, with 16 bases separating them.

In its sample, this clonotype was seen a few times. The J gene is TRBJ1-2, the V gene TRBV5-1; D remains ambiguous. Germline V gives CDR1 SGHRS, CDR2 YFSETQ. With 3 bases removed from V and 4 bases from J, the gap between germline ends came to 10 bases. This CDR3 has 13 amino acids. This chain's CDR3 is CASSYGFSYGYTF. The DNA for the CDR3 is TGCGCCAGCAGCTACGGGTTTAGCTATGGCTACACCTTC.

This clonotype was counted only a few times. The J gene is TRBJ2-1, the V gene TRBV7-3, with 11 positions matching TRBD2. CDR1 and CDR2 from the germline V gene are SGHTA and FQGTGA. V lost 5 bases, J lost 5 bases, and 8 bases stayed unmatched. This CDR3 region has 16 residues. The CDR3 protein is CASSPGASGGHNEQFF. In DNA form, the CDR3 reads TGTGCCAGCAGCCCCGGGGCTAGCGGGGGGCACAATGAGCAGTTCTTC.

This clonotype was counted many times. The chain recombines TRBV29-1 with TRBJ1-1; a weak D match, TRBD1 (6 bases). The CDR3 has 12 amino acids. Germline loops: CDR1 SQVTM, CDR2 ANQGSEA. V was cut by 7 bases and J by 1 base, with 10 bases left in between. CDR3 loop: CSAGQKNTEAFF. CDR3 nucleotides: TGCAGCGCTGGACAGAAGAACACTGAAGCTTTCTTT.

This clonotype was picked up many times. The chain combines TRBV7-7 with TRBJ2-1, with 12 nucleotides matching TRBD2. V shed 1 base, J shed 9 bases, and the junction held 4 bases outside the gene matches. Per germline, CDR1 SSHAT and CDR2 FNYEAQ (reference sequence). This CDR3 comprises 15 residues. This CDR3 reads CASSLETSGRGEQFF. The CDR3 DNA sequence: TGTGCCAGCAGCTTAGAGACTAGCGGGAGAGGTGAGCAGTTCTTC.

V usage is TRBV19 and J usage is TRBJ1-4; D not resolved. CDR1 is LNHDA and CDR2 is SQIVND in the germline V gene (reference sequence). The CDR3 covers 15 residues. V lost 7 bases to trimming and J lost 0 bases, with 12 bases between them. CDR3 nucleotides: TGTGCCAGTACCCCGTCTGATGCAACTAATGAAAAACTGTTTTTT. This translates into CASTPSDATNEKLFF.

In its sample, this clonotype was seen a few times. The genes are TRBV5-1 and TRBJ2-7; no clear D gene. This CDR3 is built from 13 residues. Germline V CDR1 and CDR2: SGHRS, YFSETQ. V gave up 0 bases and J gave up 3 bases, with 7 bases separating them. This CDR3 reads CASSLGSIYEQYF. The CDR3 DNA reads TGCGCCAGCAGCTTGGGCAGTATCTACGAGCAGTACTTC.

This chain connects TRBV11-1 to TRBJ2-1; 12 positions agree with TRBD2. V was pared by 6 bases and J by 0 bases, with 9 bases of the junction left unmatched. CDR3 size: 18 residues. Germline CDR1 and CDR2: SGHAT and FQDESV (reference sequence). For the CDR3, the DNA is TGTGCCAGCAGGAGTCCGGGACTAGCGGGTAGCTCCTACAATGAGCAGTTCTTC. It specifies CASRSPGLAGSSYNEQFF.

The J gene is TRBJ2-7, the V gene TRBV5-1; D is unresolved. Trimming left V 2 bases short and J 5 bases short, with 8 bases between. The CDR3 extends over 12 amino acids. CDR1 SGHRS and CDR2 YFSETQ come from the germline V gene. The CDR3 loop is CASSFSGHEQYF. CDR3 nucleotide sequence: TGCGCCAGCAGCTTCTCCGGACACGAGCAGTACTTC.

The chain employs TRBV5-1 and TRBJ2-1, with TRBD2 matching over 7 bases. The germline CDR1 and CDR2 sequences are SGHRS and YFSETQ. Trimming at V came to 1 base and at J to 9 bases, leaving 10 bases not matched to a gene. CDR3 length: 15 amino acids. The CDR3 DNA follows: TGCGCCAGCAGCTTGCTAGCGGAGGGACGCGGTGAGCAGTTCTTC. Protein product: CASSLLAEGRGEQFF.

The chain links TRBV20-1 to TRBJ2-1, with 9 bases matching TRBD2. V lost 5 bases, J lost 2 bases, and 10 bases stayed unmatched. Germline assignment: CDR1 DFQATT and CDR2 SNEGSKA (reference sequence). The CDR3 covers 16 residues. The CDR3 region has the DNA TGCAGTGCTGATACCTTTAGCGGGAGCGCCTACAATGAGCAGTTCTTC. It encodes CSADTFSGSAYNEQFF.

This clonotype appeared many times. The CDR3 coding sequence is TGCGCCAGCAGCTTGGTTGTGGTCAGCACCTACAATGAGCAGTTCTTC. Translation gives CASSLVVVSTYNEQFF. The chain has TRBV5-1 and TRBJ2-1; D is unclear. V was shortened by 0 bases and J by 2 bases, with 12 bases between the two germline ends. Germline assignment: CDR1 SGHRS and CDR2 YFSETQ. The CDR3 is 16 amino acids.

V is TRBV20-1 and J is TRBJ2-1, with D unclear. Trimming took off 6 bases at V and 4 bases at J, with 13 bases between the two ends. The CDR3 consists of 13 residues. Germline lookup yields CDR1 DFQATT and CDR2 SNEGSKA (reference sequence). CDR3 sequence reads: CSAQERLYNEQFF. The CDR3 DNA sequence: TGCAGTGCCCAAGAGAGGCTATACAATGAGCAGTTCTTC.

The table lists this clonotype with a few counts. V and J are TRBV5-5 and TRBJ2-5; 7 bases map to TRBD2. The CDR3 is made up of 14 amino acids. Germline CDR1 SGHKS, CDR2 YYEKEE (reference sequence). The V segment lost 2 bases and the J segment 5 bases; nucleotides outside the gene matches: 6. CDR3 in DNA: TGTGCCAGCAGCTTCGACGGACTAGACGAGACCCAGTACTTC. Translating it yields CASSFDGLDETQYF.

This chain uses TRBV5-1 with TRBJ2-7; the D is unclear. Germline V gives CDR1 SGHRS, CDR2 YFSETQ. CDR3 length: 13 residues. V was clipped by 4 bases and J by 0 bases, with 8 bases between them. The CDR3 protein is CASSPANSYEQYF. CDR3 in DNA: TGCGCCAGCAGCCCCGCGAACTCCTACGAGCAGTACTTC. Supplemented by reference TRBV5-1 and TRBJ2-7, the full variable domain reads KAGVTQTPRYLIKTRGQQVTLSCSPISGHRSVSWYQQTPGQGLQFLFEYFSETQRNKGNFPGRFSGRQFSNSRSEMNVSTLELGDSALYLCASSPANSYEQYFGPGTRLTVT.

The gene calls are TRBV19 and TRBJ2-7; TRBD1 aligns across 8 bases. V dropped 8 bases and J dropped 6; count of bases not matched to a gene: 9. The germline V gene has CDR1 LNHDA and CDR2 SQIVND (reference sequence). The CDR3 totals 13 residues. CDR3 bases: TGTGCCAGTGGCAGGGGGCGCGATACCGAGCAGTACTTC. It yields the protein CASGRGRDTEQYF.

The V gene is TRBV29-1, the J gene TRBJ1-1; tentative D call: TRBD1 (5 bases). Germline V CDR1 and CDR2: SQVTM, ANQGSEA. V lost 4 bases and J 8 bases, leaving 14 bases between the germline ends. The CDR3 covers 12 residues. The DNA for the CDR3 is TGCAGCGTTGGATTGGGGGGGATCGAAGCTTTCTTT. Amino acids: CSVGLGGIEAFF.

This clonotype was detected a few times. V usage is TRBV5-1 and J usage is TRBJ2-1; D unclear. This CDR3 is built from 11 residues. Trimming shortened V by 5 bases and J by 5 bases, and 5 bases separated the two germline ends. The germline CDR1 and CDR2 sequences are SGHRS and YFSETQ. The CDR3 sequence: CASRADNEQFF. CDR3 nucleotide sequence: TGCGCCAGCAGGGCGGACAATGAGCAGTTCTTC.

This rearrangement joins TRBV12-3 or TRBV12-4 to TRBJ1-2; D is uncertain. Trimming removed 2 bases from V and 4 bases from J, with 11 bases in between. The CDR3 length is 14 residues. This CDR3 reads CASSLSPVPYGYTF. The CDR3 nucleotides are TGTGCCAGCAGTTTATCCCCGGTACCCTATGGCTACACCTTC.

This clonotype was counted between two and nine times. The rearrangement links TRBV7-2 to TRBJ2-5; D possibly corresponds to TRBD2 (5 bases). CDR1 SGHTA and CDR2 FQGNSA come from the germline V gene. The CDR3 totals 14 residues. V was cut by 6 bases and J by 0 bases, with 11 bases left in between. CDR3 nucleotides: TGTGCCAGCAGATTTGGCGGGTACCAAGAGACCCAGTACTTC. This encodes CASRFGGYQETQYF.

This clonotype was seen more than once but under ten times. The V call is TRBV20-1, the J call TRBJ2-3; 9 bases line up with TRBD2. CDR1 is DFQATT, CDR2 SNEGSKA, per germline (reference sequence). The V and J ends lost 6 bases and 0 bases, in that order; junction bases with no gene match: 10. The CDR3 has 16 amino acids. CDR3 sequence: CSAPTRLAVSTDTQYF. DNA for the CDR3: TGCAGTGCGCCAACCAGACTAGCGGTTAGCACAGATACGCAGTATTTT.

The CDR3 spells CASSYSRGAGGPLVKNIQYF. In nucleotides, the CDR3 is TGTGCCAGCAGTTACTCGAGGGGCGCGGGAGGACCCCTCGTCAAAAACATTCAGTACTTC. The rearrangement links TRBV6-2 or TRBV6-3 to TRBJ2-4, with TRBD2 identical over 8 bases. CDR3 length: 20 residues. Germline V gene lookup returns CDR1 MNHEY and CDR2 SVGEGT. After removal of 0 bases from V and 3 bases from J, the junction contained 16 bases not matched to a gene.

This clonotype was observed at least ten times. The chain employs TRBV7-9 and TRBJ2-3, with D possibly being TRBD1 (5 bases). V lost 5 bases, J lost 1 base, and 13 bases lay in between. Germline loops: CDR1 SEHNR, CDR2 FQNEAQ (reference sequence). CDR3 length: 15 residues. The CDR3 sequence: CASSPWGGRTDTQYF. CDR3 in DNA: TGTGCCAGCAGCCCGTGGGGCGGCCGCACAGATACGCAGTATTTT.